The clone carrying this T cell receptor beta chain occurred once. The sample is drawn from a study of blood T cell repertoires in COVID-19. This table comes from immunoSEQ multiplex PCR, and its TCRdb copy is limited to in-frame clones, with some not included. The data show roughly 250,000 clones, just over 90% seen once. The CDR3 extends over 13 amino acids. Looked up from germline, CDR1 is DFQATT and CDR2 is SNEGSKA (reference sequence). The V gene lost 3 bases and the J gene lost 2 bases, with 11 bases spanning the gap. Material: PBMCs or T cells enriched from blood (not recorded which). The clonotype originates from a woman aged 40 to 50 with acute COVID-19. The chain has TRBV20-1 and TRBJ2-7; D is unresolved. The CDR3 nucleotides are TGCAGTGCTAGTGGGCAGGCCACCTACGAGCAGTACTTC. It specifies CSASGQATYEQYF.